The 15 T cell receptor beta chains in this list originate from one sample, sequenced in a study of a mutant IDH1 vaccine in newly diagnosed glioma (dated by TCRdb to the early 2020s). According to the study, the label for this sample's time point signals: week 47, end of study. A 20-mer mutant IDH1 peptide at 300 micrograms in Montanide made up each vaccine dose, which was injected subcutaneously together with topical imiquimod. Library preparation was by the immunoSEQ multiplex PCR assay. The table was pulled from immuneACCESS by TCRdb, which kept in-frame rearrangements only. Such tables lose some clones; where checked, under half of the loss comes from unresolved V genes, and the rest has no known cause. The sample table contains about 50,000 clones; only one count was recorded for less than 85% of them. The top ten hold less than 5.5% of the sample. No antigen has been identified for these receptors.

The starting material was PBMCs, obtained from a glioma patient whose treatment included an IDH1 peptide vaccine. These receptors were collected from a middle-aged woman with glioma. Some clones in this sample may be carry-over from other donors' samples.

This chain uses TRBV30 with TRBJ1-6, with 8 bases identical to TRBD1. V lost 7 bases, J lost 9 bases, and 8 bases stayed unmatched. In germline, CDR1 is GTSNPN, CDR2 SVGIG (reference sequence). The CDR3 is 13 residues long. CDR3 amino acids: CAFARDRSSPLHF. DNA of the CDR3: TGTGCCTTTGCACGGGACAGGAGTTCACCCCTCCACTTT. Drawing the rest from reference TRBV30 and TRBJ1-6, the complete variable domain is SQTIHQWPATLVQPVGSPLSLECTVEGTSNPNLYWYRQAAGRGLQLLFYSVGIGQISSEVPQNLSASRPQDRQFILSSKKLLLSDSGFYLCAFARDRSSPLHFGNGTRLTVT.

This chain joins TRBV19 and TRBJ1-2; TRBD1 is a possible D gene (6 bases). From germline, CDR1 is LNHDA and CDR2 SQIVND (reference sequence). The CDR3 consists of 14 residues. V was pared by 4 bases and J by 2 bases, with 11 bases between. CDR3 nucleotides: TGTGCCAGTAGTAGACCAGGGGCCAACTATGGCTACACCTTC. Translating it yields CASSRPGANYGYTF.

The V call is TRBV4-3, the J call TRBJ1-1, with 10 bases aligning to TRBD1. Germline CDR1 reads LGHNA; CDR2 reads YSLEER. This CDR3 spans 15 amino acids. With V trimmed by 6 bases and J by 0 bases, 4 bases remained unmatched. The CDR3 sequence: CASSLDRGLNTEAFF. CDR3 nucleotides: TGCGCCAGCAGTCTCGACAGGGGGCTGAACACTGAAGCTTTCTTT.

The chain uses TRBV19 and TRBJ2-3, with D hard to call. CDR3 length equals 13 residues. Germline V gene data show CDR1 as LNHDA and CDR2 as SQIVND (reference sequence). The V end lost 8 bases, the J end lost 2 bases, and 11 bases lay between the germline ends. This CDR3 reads CASRRLSTDTQYF. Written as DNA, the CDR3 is TGTGCCAGTCGCCGGTTGTCCACAGATACGCAGTATTTT.

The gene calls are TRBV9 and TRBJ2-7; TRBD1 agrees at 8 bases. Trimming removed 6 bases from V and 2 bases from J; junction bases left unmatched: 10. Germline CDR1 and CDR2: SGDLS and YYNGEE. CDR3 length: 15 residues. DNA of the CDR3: TGTGCCAGCACCCCCGGACAGGGAGTCACCTACGAGCAGTACTTC. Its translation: CASTPGQGVTYEQYF.

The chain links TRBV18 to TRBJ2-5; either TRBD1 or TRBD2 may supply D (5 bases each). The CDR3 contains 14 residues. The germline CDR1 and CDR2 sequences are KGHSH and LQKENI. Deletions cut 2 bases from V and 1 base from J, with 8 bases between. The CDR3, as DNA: TGTGCCAGCTCACCAGGGACGATCCAAGAGACCCAGTACTTC. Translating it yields CASSPGTIQETQYF.

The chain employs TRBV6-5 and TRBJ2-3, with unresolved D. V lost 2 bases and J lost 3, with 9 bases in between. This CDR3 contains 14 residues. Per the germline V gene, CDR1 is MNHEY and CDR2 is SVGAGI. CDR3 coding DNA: TGTGCCAGCAGTTACGAATATCGGACAGATACGCAGTATTTT. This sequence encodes CASSYEYRTDTQYF.

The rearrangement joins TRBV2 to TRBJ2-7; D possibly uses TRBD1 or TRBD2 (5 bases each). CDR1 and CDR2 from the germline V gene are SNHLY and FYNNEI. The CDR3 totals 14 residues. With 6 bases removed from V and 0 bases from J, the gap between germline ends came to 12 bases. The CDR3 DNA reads TGTGCCAGCAGGAGGGGTTCCAACTCCTACGAGCAGTACTTC. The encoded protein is CASRRGSNSYEQYF.

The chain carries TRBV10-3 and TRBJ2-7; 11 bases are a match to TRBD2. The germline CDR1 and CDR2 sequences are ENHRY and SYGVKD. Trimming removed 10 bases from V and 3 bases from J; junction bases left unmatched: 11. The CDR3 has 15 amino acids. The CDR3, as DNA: TGTGCCACGGAAGATAGCGGGGGGGCCATCTACGAGCAGTACTTC. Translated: CATEDSGGAIYEQYF.

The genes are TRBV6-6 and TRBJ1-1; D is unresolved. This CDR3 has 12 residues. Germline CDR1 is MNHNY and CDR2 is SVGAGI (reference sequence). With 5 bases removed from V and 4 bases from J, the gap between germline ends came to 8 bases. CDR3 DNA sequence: TGTGCCAGCAGTCCCGGAGGCACTGAAGCTTTCTTT. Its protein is CASSPGGTEAFF.

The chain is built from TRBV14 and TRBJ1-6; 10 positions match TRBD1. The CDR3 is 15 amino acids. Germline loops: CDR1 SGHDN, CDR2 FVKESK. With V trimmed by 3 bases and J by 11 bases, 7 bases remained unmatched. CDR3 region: CASSHHLDRGTPLHF. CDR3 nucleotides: TGTGCCAGCAGCCATCATTTGGACAGGGGGACACCCCTCCACTTT.

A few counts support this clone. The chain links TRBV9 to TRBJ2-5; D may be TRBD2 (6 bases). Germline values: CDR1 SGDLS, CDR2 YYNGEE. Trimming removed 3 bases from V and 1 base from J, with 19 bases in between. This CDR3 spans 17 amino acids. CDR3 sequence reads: CASSGRGSGVGQETQYF. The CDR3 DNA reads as TGTGCCAGCAGCGGCCGGGGGTCCGGGGTTGGCCAAGAGACCCAGTACTTC.

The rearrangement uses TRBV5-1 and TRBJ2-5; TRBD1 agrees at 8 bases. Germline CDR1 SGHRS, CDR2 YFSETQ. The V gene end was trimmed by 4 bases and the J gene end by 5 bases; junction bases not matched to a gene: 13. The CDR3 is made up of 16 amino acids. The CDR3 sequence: CASSPEGRGLGETQYF. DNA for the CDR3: TGCGCCAGCAGCCCGGAGGGCAGGGGGCTTGGGGAGACCCAGTACTTC.

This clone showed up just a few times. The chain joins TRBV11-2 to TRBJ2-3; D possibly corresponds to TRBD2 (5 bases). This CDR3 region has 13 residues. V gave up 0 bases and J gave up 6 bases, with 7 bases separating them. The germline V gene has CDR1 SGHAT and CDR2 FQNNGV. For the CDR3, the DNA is TGTGCCAGCAGCTTAGATAGAGGGGATACGCAGTATTTT. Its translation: CASSLDRGDTQYF.

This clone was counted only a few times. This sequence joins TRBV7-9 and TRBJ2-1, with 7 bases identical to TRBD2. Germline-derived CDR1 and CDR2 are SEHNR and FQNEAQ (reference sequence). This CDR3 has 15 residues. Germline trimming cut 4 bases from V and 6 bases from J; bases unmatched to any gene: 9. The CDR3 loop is CASSSAGLGGNEQFF. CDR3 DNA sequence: TGTGCCAGCAGCTCGGCCGGACTAGGAGGCAATGAGCAGTTCTTC.